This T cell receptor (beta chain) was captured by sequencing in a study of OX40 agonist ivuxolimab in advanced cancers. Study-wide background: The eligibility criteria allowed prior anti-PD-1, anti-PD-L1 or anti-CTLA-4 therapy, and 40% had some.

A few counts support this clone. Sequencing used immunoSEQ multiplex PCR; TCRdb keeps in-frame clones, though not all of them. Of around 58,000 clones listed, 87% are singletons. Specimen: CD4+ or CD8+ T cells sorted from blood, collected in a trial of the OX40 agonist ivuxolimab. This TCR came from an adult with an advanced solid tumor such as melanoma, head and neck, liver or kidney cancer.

CDR3 region: CASSGWTSGGDTQYF. The CDR3 DNA reads as TGTGCCAGCAGTGGATGGACTAGCGGGGGTGATACGCAGTATTTT. The genes are TRBV6-1 and TRBJ2-3, with 13 bases identical to TRBD2. Losses at the gene ends were 4 bases for V and 6 bases for J; bases not matched to a gene: 4. This CDR3 spans 15 amino acids. Looked up from germline, CDR1 is MNHNS and CDR2 is SASEGT.